This entry features one T cell receptor beta chain sequence. Its matching antigen is unknown. Treatment reported: oral pan-JAK inhibitor, 5-10 mg twice daily. Individuals with alopecia areata gave both lesional scalp punch biopsies and peripheral blood for collection. TCR sequencing used cDNA made by reverse transcription of extracted RNA. Repertoires were generated with immunoSEQ multiplex PCR, while TCRdb's copy carries only in-frame clones and drops some. Among 150,000 to 200,000 clones, around 64% were seen once, and the ten largest hold about 1.3%. This specimen belongs to a study of CD8+ T cells in alopecia areata. About the study: Treated patients took oral tofacitinib at 5 to 10 mg twice daily. Points from the study as a whole: Persistence of many expanded lesional clones was seen in scalp and blood during tofacitinib.

V was trimmed by 5 bases and J by 0 bases, leaving 13 bases between them. Germline CDR1 SQVTM, CDR2 ANQGSEA. The CDR3 runs 14 residues. The chain couples TRBV29-1 to TRBJ1-1; D remains ambiguous. The receptor was derived from a human donor with alopecia areata. Source: CD4+ T cells sorted from blood, taken around week 49, from a patient treated with tofacitinib. Here the CDR3 reads CSVFDGSMNTEAFF. The CDR3 region has the DNA TGCAGCGTTTTTGACGGCTCGATGAACACTGAAGCTTTCTTT.